The clone carrying this T cell receptor (beta chain) turned up a few times. Its target is unknown. V shed 0 bases and J shed 9 bases, with 11 bases lying between them. The CDR3 is 14 amino acids. TCRdb called the 5' RACE reads again in MiXCR, with one record for every CDR3 protein. The sample shows approximately 60,000 distinct CDR3 sequences, less than 25% of them seen only once. Study findings and constraints: Larger-cohort validation covered only one TCR beta V-J rearrangement. Tumor Treg TCRs overlapped most with tumor naive CD4+ cells.

Cells sorted as Tregs were CD4+, CD25+ and CD127-/low. The chain has TRBV12-3 or TRBV12-4 and TRBJ2-2; no definite D call. Sequenced material: tumor-infiltrating Tregs sorted from the breast tumor. The sequence was collected from a female donor with breast cancer. The DNA of the CDR3 is TGTGCCAGCAGTTTAGCTCTAGGAGTCCGGGAGCTGTTTTTT. It encodes CASSLALGVRELFF.